The source of this T cell receptor beta chain is a study of blood T cell repertoires in COVID-19. Whole-study context: The origin of the acute and convalescent COVID-19 samples was the United States, Italy and Spain.

TCRdb keeps only in-frame clones here, not all; method: immunoSEQ multiplex PCR. The table has roughly 400,000 clones, more than 70% seen once; the top ten hold 1.4% to 1.5%. Germline CDR1 is SGDLS and CDR2 is YYNGEE. CDR3 length: 13 residues. Between the trimmed V and J ends, which lost 0 bases and 5 bases, there was a span of 6 bases. Sequencing input: PBMCs or T cells enriched from blood (not recorded which). This chain joins TRBV9 and TRBJ2-1; D is uncertain. The sequence was collected from a woman between 18 and 29 years old who had been exposed to COVID-19. The CDR3: CASSVDTDNEQFF. The CDR3 nucleotides are TGTGCCAGCAGCGTAGATACAGACAATGAGCAGTTCTTC.